Reported below is one TCR beta chain. Its antigen remains unidentified. Between the trimmed V and J ends, which lost 0 bases and 4 bases, there was a span of 15 bases. The germline CDR1 and CDR2 sequences are SGHAT and FQNNGV. CDR3 length: 17 residues. The sample belongs to a study of CD8 T cells in Susac syndrome. It was with random hexamers that roughly 0.5 to 1 ug RNA was reverse transcribed. TCRdb re-called the immunoSEQ multiplex PCR reads through MiXCR, storing one row per CDR3 protein. Of a few hundred thousand distinct CDR3 sequences detected, approximately 91% appear once; the ten largest clones hold 0.18%. General study findings and limits: The study admitted that it had a relatively small number of individuals in its TCR sequencing and HLA analysis.

The source material was CD8+ T cells from PBMCs. This clonotype was sampled from a human donor with multiple sclerosis. The chain has TRBV11-2 and TRBJ2-2; a weak D match, TRBD1 (5 bases). The CDR3 sequence: CASSLDPPGMSTGELFF. CDR3 nucleotides: TGTGCCAGCAGCTTAGACCCCCCAGGGATGAGCACCGGGGAGCTGTTTTTT.